These T cell receptor beta chains were read from a single sample in a study of shared clonotypes between healthy human individuals. Clones were read by immunoSEQ multiplex PCR, and TCRdb kept only the in-frame ones, dropping some. Here the sample spans 740,000 or so clones, 60% to 75% being singletons. Sequencing was carried out using memory CD4+ T cells sorted from blood. All receptors come from a woman under 40 in good health. The CDR3 runs from the conserved cysteine through the conserved F or W. A D gene is named only where the DNA matches it firmly. The listing skips clone size in some rows; elsewhere it reads once, few, many or a size class.

size: -
D: -
J: TRBJ1-5
V: TRBV19
DNA: TGTGCCACGAGTACCGGTACGGAGCCAAGCAATCAGCCCCAGCATTTT
CDR3: CATSTGTEPSNQPQHF

size: once
D: TRBD2
J: TRBJ2-1
V: TRBV4-2
DNA: TGTGCCAGCAGCCAAGGGTCAGCGGGAGGTGATGAGCAGTTCTTC
CDR3: CASSQGSAGGDEQFF

size: -
D: -
J: TRBJ2-2
V: TRBV18
DNA: TGTGCCAGCTCACCACCGCGTGGGGGTTTGAACACCGGGGAGCTGTTTTTT
CDR3: CASSPPRGGLNTGELFF

size: -
D: -
J: TRBJ1-1
V: TRBV18
DNA: TGTGCCAGCTCACCCCAGGGGAACACTGAAGCTTTCTTT
CDR3: CASSPQGNTEAFF

size: few
D: -
J: TRBJ1-1
V: TRBV28
DNA: TGTGCCAGCAGATGGACATTGAACACTGAAGCTTTCTTT
CDR3: CASRWTLNTEAFF

size: -
D: -
J: TRBJ1-5
V: TRBV7-8
DNA: TGTGCCAGCAGTGTCAGGGGACGGTCCTATAGCAATCAGCCCCAGCATTTT
CDR3: CASSVRGRSYSNQPQHF

size: few
D: -
J: TRBJ1-2
V: TRBV5-4
DNA: TGTGCCAGCAGCCCTCAGACAGGAACCTCCTATGGCTACACCTTC
CDR3: CASSPQTGTSYGYTF

size: few
D: -
J: TRBJ2-6
V: TRBV6-6
DNA: TGTGCCAGCAGCTTCTCTTCTGGGGCCAACGTCCTGACTTTC
CDR3: CASSFSSGANVLTF

size: once
D: -
J: TRBJ1-5
V: TRBV7-2
DNA: TGTGCCAGCAGCCTACGGGGGCAGCCCCAGCATTTT
CDR3: CASSLRGQPQHF

size: -
D: -
J: TRBJ2-3
V: TRBV5-1
DNA: TGCGCCAGCAGCATAGGCCCTGCCAGCACAGATACGCAGTATTTT
CDR3: CASSIGPASTDTQYF

size: once
D: TRBD1
J: TRBJ2-7
V: TRBV18
DNA: TGTGCCAGCTCAAACAGACAGGGTAGGATGTCCTACGAGCAGTACTTC
CDR3: CASSNRQGRMSYEQYF

size: -
D: -
J: TRBJ2-7
V: TRBV18
DNA: TGTGCCAGCTCATATTCCTACGAGCAGTACTTC
CDR3: CASSYSYEQYF

size: -
D: -
J: TRBJ2-1
V: TRBV21-1
DNA: TGTGCCAGCAGCAAAGGCCAAGCATCCTGCAATGAGCAGTTCTTC
CDR3: CASSKGQASCNEQFF

size: -
D: -
J: TRBJ1-1
V: TRBV27
DNA: TGTGCCAGCAGTTTACAGGCAATGAACACTGAAGCTTTCTTT
CDR3: CASSLQAMNTEAFF

size: -
D: TRBD1
J: TRBJ1-1
V: TRBV19
DNA: TGTGCCAGTAGTACAAACCGGGACAGGGCCACTGAAGCTTTCTTT
CDR3: CASSTNRDRATEAFF

size: -
D: -
J: TRBJ2-7
V: TRBV6-5
DNA: TGTGCCAGCAGTTACTCGGGGGGTGACAGGGCTCATGAGCAGTACTTC
CDR3: CASSYSGGDRAHEQYF

size: once
D: TRBD2
J: TRBJ2-2
V: TRBV5-6
DNA: TGTGCCAGCAGCTGGGCAGCGGGAGTGGGGCCCGGGGAGCTGTTTTTT
CDR3: CASSWAAGVGPGELFF

size: -
D: -
J: TRBJ2-3
V: TRBV5-1
DNA: TGCGCCAGCAGCTTGGCCCAGGGGCCTGGCACAGATACGCAGTATTTT
CDR3: CASSLAQGPGTDTQYF

size: few
D: -
J: TRBJ2-2
V: TRBV10-3
DNA: TGTGCCATCAGTGAACTAGCTACCGGGGAGCTGTTTTTT
CDR3: CAISELATGELFF

size: once
D: TRBD2
J: TRBJ2-3
V: TRBV4-1
DNA: TGCGCCAGCAGCCCCGGACTAGCGGGACTTACTAGCACAGATACGCAGTATTTT
CDR3: CASSPGLAGLTSTDTQYF

size: -
D: -
J: TRBJ2-1
V: TRBV5-8
DNA: TGTGCCAGCAGCTACAGGAGGAATGAGCAGTTCTTC
CDR3: CASSYRRNEQFF

size: many
D: -
J: TRBJ1-4
V: TRBV11-3
DNA: TGTGCCAGCAGCGAGACAGGTTTACAACTGTTTTTT
CDR3: CASSETGLQLFF

size: -
D: -
J: TRBJ2-1
V: TRBV2
DNA: TGTGCCAGCAGTGCTGGGGGGCGGTCGTACAATGAGCAGTTCTTC
CDR3: CASSAGGRSYNEQFF

size: -
D: TRBD2
J: TRBJ2-1
V: TRBV5-4
DNA: TGTGCCAGCAGCTCCGGAAATAGCGGGAGGGCCGGTGGCGAGCAGTTCTTC
CDR3: CASSSGNSGRAGGEQFF

size: -
D: TRBD1
J: TRBJ1-2
V: TRBV2
DNA: TGTGCCAGCAGTACCAACAGGGGGGTCTATGGCTACACCTTC
CDR3: CASSTNRGVYGYTF

size: -
D: -
J: TRBJ2-3
V: TRBV28
DNA: TGTGCCAGCAGCCCTCGATGGGACAACACAGATACGCAGTATTTT
CDR3: CASSPRWDNTDTQYF

size: -
D: TRBD2
J: TRBJ2-5
V: TRBV13
DNA: TGTGCCAGCAGCCCAGCGGGAGGTGGAGAGACCCAGTACTTC
CDR3: CASSPAGGGETQYF

size: -
D: -
J: TRBJ1-4
V: TRBV5-1
DNA: TGCGCCAGCGACGGAGGGGCGGGTGAAAAACTGTTTTTT
CDR3: CASDGGAGEKLFF

size: -
D: -
J: TRBJ2-4
V: TRBV28
DNA: TGTGCCAGCAGTTTTGGACGGGTTGGTAACATTCAGTACTTC
CDR3: CASSFGRVGNIQYF

size: -
D: -
J: TRBJ2-7
V: TRBV6-1
DNA: TGTGCCAGCAGAGTTTTCCCCCAGGTCGACGAGCAGTACTTC
CDR3: CASRVFPQVDEQYF

size: -
D: TRBD1
J: TRBJ2-1
V: TRBV28
DNA: TGTGCCAGCACCCCGGGACAGGGGGCCTACAATGAGCAGTTCTTC
CDR3: CASTPGQGAYNEQFF

size: once
D: TRBD2
J: TRBJ2-2
V: TRBV7-8
DNA: TGTGCCAGCAGCTTTAGGGCGGGTAGCGGGGGAGGTACCGGGGAGCTGTTTTTT
CDR3: CASSFRAGSGGGTGELFF

size: -
D: TRBD1
J: TRBJ2-6
V: TRBV9
DNA: TGTGCCAGCAGCGCAAGGGGGACAGGGTCTCGTCTGGGGGCCAACGTCCTGACTTTC
CDR3: CASSARGTGSRLGANVLTF

size: -
D: -
J: TRBJ2-7
V: TRBV29-1
DNA: TGCAGCGCCTTATCCAGGGGTTACGAGCAGTACTTC
CDR3: CSALSRGYEQYF

size: -
D: TRBD2
J: TRBJ2-1
V: TRBV29-1
DNA: TGCAGCGTTTCAGGACTAGCGGGAGGGCCCAATGAGCAGTTCTTC
CDR3: CSVSGLAGGPNEQFF

size: -
D: TRBD2
J: TRBJ2-1
V: TRBV27
DNA: TGTGCCAGCAGGGGGAATAGCGGGACTAGGGGCTACAATGAGCAGTTCTTC
CDR3: CASRGNSGTRGYNEQFF

size: -
D: -
J: TRBJ1-5
V: TRBV2
DNA: TGTGCCAGCAGTAGGGGACACCCCCAGCCCCAGCATTTT
CDR3: CASSRGHPQPQHF

size: -
D: TRBD2
J: TRBJ2-2
V: TRBV5-1
DNA: TGCGCCAGCAGCTTGGAAGTAGCGGGAGTTTCGGGGGAGCTGTTTTTT
CDR3: CASSLEVAGVSGELFF

size: -
D: TRBD1
J: TRBJ2-7
V: TRBV5-1
DNA: TGCGCCAGCAGCCCGGGACAGGTCGTAGCCTACGAGCAGTACTTC
CDR3: CASSPGQVVAYEQYF

size: -
D: -
J: TRBJ1-1
V: TRBV6-5
DNA: TGTGCCAGCAGTGAAACTATGAACACTGAAGCTTTCTTT
CDR3: CASSETMNTEAFF

size: -
D: -
J: TRBJ2-3
V: TRBV5-1
DNA: TGCGCCAGCAGCTCTTTTGGGGGAGGCACAGATACGCAGTATTTT
CDR3: CASSSFGGGTDTQYF

size: -
D: TRBD2
J: TRBJ2-1
V: TRBV2
DNA: TGTGCCAGTGACCGTCTGGCTAGCGGGGTTAATGAGCAGTTCTTC
CDR3: CASDRLASGVNEQFF

size: -
D: -
J: TRBJ2-1
V: TRBV5-6
DNA: TGTGCCAGCAGCTTGGTATCCAAACACTACTACAATGAGCAGTTCTTC
CDR3: CASSLVSKHYYNEQFF

size: few
D: -
J: TRBJ2-3
V: TRBV28
DNA: TGTGCCAGCAGTTTGGGCGGGCGAGTGGATACGCAGTATTTT
CDR3: CASSLGGRVDTQYF

size: -
D: -
J: TRBJ2-3
V: TRBV5-1
DNA: TGCGCCAGCAGCTTGGGTGGCAGAACTAGCACAGATACGCAGTATTTT
CDR3: CASSLGGRTSTDTQYF

size: -
D: -
J: TRBJ1-2
V: TRBV28
DNA: TGTGCCAGCAGTTGGGGAGGTTATGGCTACACCTTC
CDR3: CASSWGGYGYTF

size: -
D: TRBD1
J: TRBJ2-1
V: TRBV7-8
DNA: TGTGCCAGCAGCCCCCGTCTTCGACCCCGGGACAGAGACAATGAGCAGTTCTTC
CDR3: CASSPRLRPRDRDNEQFF

size: -
D: -
J: TRBJ2-2
V: TRBV28
DNA: TGTGCCAGCAGTTTATGGACGGGAGACACCGGGGAGCTGTTTTTT
CDR3: CASSLWTGDTGELFF

size: -
D: TRBD2
J: TRBJ2-7
V: TRBV27
DNA: TGTGCCAGCAAAAGGACTAGCGGATCCTACGAGCAGTACTTC
CDR3: CASKRTSGSYEQYF

size: -
D: -
J: TRBJ1-1
V: TRBV29-1
DNA: TGCAGCGCCAAGGGTGTGGGCCTCACTGAAGCTTTCTTT
CDR3: CSAKGVGLTEAFF

size: -
D: -
J: TRBJ2-1
V: TRBV6-1
DNA: TGTGCCAGCAGTGCGGGGGCGACAGTCATCTACAATGAGCAGTTCTTC
CDR3: CASSAGATVIYNEQFF

size: -
D: -
J: TRBJ1-3
V: TRBV30
DNA: TGTGCCTGGAGTTTAGGAAACACCATATATTTT
CDR3: CAWSLGNTIYF

size: -
D: -
J: TRBJ1-3
V: TRBV4-1
DNA: TGCGCCAGCAGCCACGGCGCTGTGGGGGCCAGAGGAAACACCATATATTTT
CDR3: CASSHGAVGARGNTIYF

size: few
D: -
J: TRBJ2-3
V: TRBV19
DNA: TGTGCCAGTAGTATAAGGGACTCAGGAGATACGCAGTATTTT
CDR3: CASSIRDSGDTQYF

size: -
D: -
J: TRBJ2-3
V: TRBV5-4
DNA: TGTGCCAGCAGCTTGGCCCCCGCAGATACGCAGTATTTT
CDR3: CASSLAPADTQYF

size: once
D: -
J: TRBJ2-3
V: TRBV28
DNA: TGTGCCAGCAGTTACCGGGGGGCCAACACAGATACGCAGTATTTT
CDR3: CASSYRGANTDTQYF

size: -
D: -
J: TRBJ1-5
V: TRBV2
DNA: TGTGCCAGCAGTGAAGCGGCAGGGACCGGTCAGCCCCAGCATTTT
CDR3: CASSEAAGTGQPQHF

size: -
D: TRBD2
J: TRBJ2-1
V: TRBV2
DNA: TGTGCCAGCAGTGAGCAACTAGCGGGTTTGGGGGAGCAGTTCTTC
CDR3: CASSEQLAGLGEQFF

size: -
D: -
J: TRBJ2-7
V: TRBV23-1
DNA: TGCGCCAGCAGTCAACCAAGACTAAGGAACGAGCAGTACTTC
CDR3: CASSQPRLRNEQYF